The source of this T cell receptor beta chain is a study of cytomegalovirus exposure and HLA in healthy donors. Study-wide points: Looking again later, the authors saw that most CMV-associated TCR beta chains seemed HLA-restricted.

Amplification used 60 Vbeta primers and 13 Jbeta primers. Repertoires were generated with immunoSEQ multiplex PCR, while TCRdb's copy carries only in-frame clones and drops some. The data contain roughly 150,000 clones, roughly 75% of them singletons. Details on this clone: Its antigen remains unknown.

Per germline, CDR1 SEHNR and CDR2 FQNEAQ (reference sequence). The CDR3 is 16 amino acids. The ends lost 5 bases at V and 6 bases at J; junction bases unmatched: 11. The chain uses TRBV7-9 and TRBJ1-2; TRBD1 matches at 11 bases. Source material: PBMCs. This sequence was found in a man aged 30 to 39 in good health. The CDR3 coding sequence is TGTGCCAGCAGCCGTGGACAGGGGGCCCAGGGAGATGGCTACACCTTC. Protein sequence: CASSRGQGAQGDGYTF. Looking up the rest from reference TRBV7-9 and TRBJ1-2 gives the full variable domain: DTGVSQNPRHKITKRGQNVTFRCDPISEHNRLYWYRQTLGQGPEFLTYFQNEAQLEKSRLLSDRFSAERPKGSFSTLEIQRTEQGDSAMYLCASSRGQGAQGDGYTFGSGTRLTVV.